The 30 T cell receptor beta chains presented below share a single source sample, sequenced in a study of T cells in narcolepsy. Here immunoSEQ multiplex PCR was the method, and the copy in TCRdb shows in-frame clones only, minus some. Here the sample spans 25,000 or so clones, over 75% being singletons. The sequencing input was memory (CD45RA-) CD4+ T cells from blood. Every receptor here comes from a human donor in good health.

This clone was counted once. CDR3 residues: CASSSPYGSSYEQYF. In nucleotides, the CDR3 is TGTGCCAGCAGCTCGCCGTATGGGAGCTCCTACGAGCAGTACTTC. The chain is built from TRBV7-9 and TRBJ2-7, with D perhaps matching TRBD2 (5 bases). V gave up 4 bases and J gave up 0 bases, with 13 bases separating them. The CDR3 sequence is 15 residues long. Germline V CDR1 and CDR2: SEHNR, FQNEAQ (reference sequence).

The J gene is TRBJ2-6, the V gene TRBV7-9; D uncertain. Trimming removed 1 base at V and 4 bases at J, with 5 bases between. Germline CDR1 is SEHNR and CDR2 is FQNEAQ (reference sequence). There are 14 residues in the CDR3. The CDR3 nucleotides read TGTGCCAGCAGCTTAGAGCTAGGGGCCAACGTCCTGACTTTC. The encoded protein is CASSLELGANVLTF.

A note on this clone: A read error may produce the germline difference seen at one junction end. The chain combines TRBV7-6 with TRBJ2-3, with a tentative D call TRBD2 (6 bases). Looked up from germline, CDR1 is SGHVS and CDR2 is FNYEAQ. The length of the CDR3 is 15 residues. The CDR3 protein is CASSLAGRGADAQYF. CDR3 DNA sequence: TGTGCCAGCAGCTTAGCGGGGCGCGGGGCAGATGCGCAGTATTTT.

The genes are TRBV5-1 and TRBJ1-4, with 7 nucleotides matching TRBD1. J gave up 7 bases and V 4 bases, and 7 bases lay outside the gene matches. Germline values: CDR1 SGHRS, CDR2 YFSETQ. The CDR3 loop spans 14 amino acids. CDR3 sequence reads: CASSQSGTVEKLFF. The CDR3 nucleotides are TGCGCCAGCAGCCAATCCGGGACAGTTGAAAAACTGTTTTTT.

The V call is TRBV7-9, the J call TRBJ2-1; no reliable D call. This CDR3 is 14 amino acids long. Trimming pared 7 bases from V and 10 bases from J, leaving 20 bases between. CDR1 and CDR2 (germline): SEHNR, FQNEAQ (reference sequence). DNA of the CDR3: TGTGCCAGCACCACAGCAAGGACCAGGTCGGAGCAGTTCTTC. It yields the protein CASTTARTRSEQFF.

The chain links TRBV6-1 to TRBJ2-2; D is unresolved. Trimming removed 2 bases from V and 2 bases from J, with 6 bases in between. Germline CDR1 and CDR2: MNHNS and SASEGT. The length of the CDR3 is 14 residues. The CDR3 protein is CASSEQINTGELFF. In DNA, the CDR3 is TGTGCCAGCAGTGAACAGATTAACACCGGGGAGCTGTTTTTT.

The gene calls are TRBV2 and TRBJ2-6; TRBD1 agrees at 8 bases. The CDR3 contains 18 residues. The germline V gene encodes CDR1 SNHLY and CDR2 FYNNEI. V was clipped by 3 bases and J by 2 bases; unmatched bases: 9. CDR3 loop: CASSDAGGAGTGANVLTF. For the CDR3, the DNA is TGTGCCAGCAGTGATGCAGGGGGCGCGGGAACTGGGGCCAACGTCCTGACTTTC.

The chain links TRBV28 to TRBJ1-2, with 8 nucleotides matching TRBD1. In germline, CDR1 is MDHEN, CDR2 SYDVKM. V shed 8 bases, J shed 5 bases, and the junction held 4 bases outside the gene matches. The CDR3 has 12 amino acids. The CDR3 protein is CASEDRVYGYTF. CDR3 nucleotide sequence: TGTGCCAGCGAGGACAGGGTGTATGGCTACACCTTC.

The CDR3 coding sequence is TGTGCCAGTAGTGAGGGGAACGGACGTATTTCCTACGAGCAGTACTTC. Residues: CASSEGNGRISYEQYF. V usage is TRBV19 and J usage is TRBJ2-7; TRBD1 or TRBD2 may be the D gene (5 bases each). V lost 5 bases and J lost 1, with 18 bases in between. Germline V gene lookup returns CDR1 LNHDA and CDR2 SQIVND (reference sequence). The CDR3 consists of 16 residues.

Remarks on this clone: The same CDR3 also results from other DNA sequences found in this sample. The genes are TRBV27 and TRBJ2-7; 13 bases line up with TRBD2. CDR1 is MNHEY and CDR2 is SMNVEV in the germline V gene (reference sequence). The CDR3 has 16 residues. V was clipped by 5 bases and J by 2 bases; unmatched bases: 6. In DNA, the CDR3 is TGTGCCAGCAGTGGGGGGACTAGCGGGGCCACCTACGAGCAGTACTTC. Its protein is CASSGGTSGATYEQYF.

The gene calls are TRBV11-2 and TRBJ2-5; D ambiguous. Near its end, the DNA agrees better with TRBJ2-7, so the J call may be wrong. The germline V gene has CDR1 SGHAT and CDR2 FQNNGV. This CDR3 spans 12 amino acids. The CDR3 DNA reads TGTGCCAGCAGCTTTTTAGGCTACGAGCAGTACTTC. Residues: CASSFLGYEQYF.

The chain couples TRBV5-1 to TRBJ2-7; perhaps TRBD2 as D (6 bases). Looked up from germline, CDR1 is SGHRS and CDR2 is YFSETQ. This CDR3 is built from 15 residues. The V end lost 0 bases, the J end lost 2 bases, and 12 bases lay between the germline ends. CDR3: CASSLDGTGAYEQYF. The CDR3, as DNA: TGCGCCAGCAGCTTGGACGGGACGGGAGCCTACGAGCAGTACTTC.

V usage is TRBV19 and J usage is TRBJ2-1, with D unclear. Trimming took 6 bases from V and 8 from J, leaving 14 bases between them. This CDR3 has 13 residues. Germline lookup yields CDR1 LNHDA and CDR2 SQIVND (reference sequence). CDR3 nucleotide sequence: TGTGCCAGTAGACATCCCCCTGGGGATGAGCAGTTCTTC. It specifies CASRHPPGDEQFF.

The J gene is TRBJ1-2, the V gene TRBV19, with 8 positions matching TRBD1. CDR3 length equals 14 residues. The V and J ends lost 6 bases and 4 bases, in that order; junction bases with no gene match: 7. Germline lookup yields CDR1 LNHDA and CDR2 SQIVND (reference sequence). For the CDR3, the DNA is TGTGCCAGTAGCAAAGAACAGGGGGGCTATGGCTACACCTTC. As protein: CASSKEQGGYGYTF.

This clone was counted a few times. The chain has TRBV7-2 and TRBJ1-6, with D possibly being TRBD1 (5 bases). CDR3 length: 15 amino acids. Trimming cost V 3 bases and J 10 bases, with 16 bases left between them. Germline V gene lookup returns CDR1 SGHTA and CDR2 FQGNSA. The CDR3 bases are TGTGCCAGCAGCTTCGGGCGGCAGGGTGGCTCACCCCTCCACTTT. Amino acid sequence: CASSFGRQGGSPLHF.

V is TRBV19 and J is TRBJ1-1; D unresolved. The CDR3 consists of 14 residues. The V gene's germline CDR1 is LNHDA and CDR2 SQIVND (reference sequence). Deletions cut 5 bases from V and 0 bases from J, with 10 bases between. CDR3 sequence: CASSPQTVNTEAFF. CDR3 bases: TGTGCCAGTAGTCCTCAGACGGTGAACACTGAAGCTTTCTTT. Using reference TRBV19 and TRBJ1-1 for the parts outside the CDR3, the full variable domain is DGGITQSPKYLFRKEGQNVTLSCEQNLNHDAMYWYRQDPGQGLRLIYYSQIVNDFQKGDIAEGYSVSREKKESFPLTVTSAQKNPTAFYLCASSPQTVNTEAFFGQGTRLTVV.

This clone turned up a few times. The chain uses TRBV5-1 and TRBJ2-5; D perhaps matches TRBD1 (5 bases). This CDR3 comprises 12 residues. Germline CDR1 reads SGHRS; CDR2 reads YFSETQ. Deletions cut 0 bases from V and 5 bases from J, with 5 bases between. CDR3 residues: CASSLEGETQYF. CDR3 DNA sequence: TGCGCCAGCAGCTTGGAGGGGGAGACCCAGTACTTC. The whole variable domain, remainder taken from reference TRBV5-1 and TRBJ2-5, is KAGVTQTPRYLIKTRGQQVTLSCSPISGHRSVSWYQQTPGQGLQFLFEYFSETQRNKGNFPGRFSGRQFSNSRSEMNVSTLELGDSALYLCASSLEGETQYFGPGTRLLVL.

J is TRBJ2-5 and V is TRBV11-2; tentatively, D is TRBD2 (6 bases). The DNA matches TRBJ2-7 better at its end, which makes the J call doubtful. The CDR3 loop spans 16 amino acids. Germline V CDR1 and CDR2: SGHAT, FQNNGV. The CDR3 DNA follows: TGTGCCAGCAGCTCGATAAGGCGGGGAAGCTCCTACGAGCAGTACTTC. Translating gives CASSSIRRGSSYEQYF.

Concerning this clone itself: One junction end does not reproduce the germline sequence, and a read error may be involved. The J gene is TRBJ2-5, the V gene TRBV5-1; D could derive from TRBD1 or TRBD2 (5 bases each). The CDR3 sequence is 15 residues long. CDR1 is SGHRS, CDR2 YFSETQ, per germline. The CDR3, as DNA: TGCGCCAGCAGCTTGCGAGGGGATGGGCAAGGGACCCAGTACTTC. The encoded protein is CASSLRGDGQGTQYF.

This CDR3 is CASIPSGNYEQYF. As DNA, the CDR3 is TGTGCCAGCATCCCTAGCGGGAACTACGAGCAGTACTTC. V and J are TRBV28 and TRBJ2-7; 9 bases line up with TRBD2. This CDR3 contains 13 residues. V dropped 7 bases and J dropped 3; count of bases not matched to a gene: 4. CDR1 MDHEN and CDR2 SYDVKM come from the germline V gene.

This chain joins TRBV9 and TRBJ1-2, with 9 bases identical to TRBD1. CDR1 is SGDLS and CDR2 is YYNGEE in the germline V gene. The CDR3 totals 20 residues. V shed 4 bases and J 0 bases; nucleotides not matched to a gene: 19. DNA of the CDR3: TGTGCCAGCAGCCGTATGCTACCGGGACAGGGTTGGAGATCTAACTATGGCTACACCTTC. It translates to CASSRMLPGQGWRSNYGYTF.

This clone was observed a single time. CDR3 nucleotide sequence: TGTGCCAGCAGCTTGGGACTAGCGGGAGGGCATGAGCAGTTCTTC. It yields the protein CASSLGLAGGHEQFF. The chain couples TRBV7-2 to TRBJ2-1; 16 bases align to TRBD2. Germline trimming cut 3 bases from V and 8 bases from J; bases unmatched to any gene: 1. The CDR3 has 15 amino acids. CDR1 is SGHTA, CDR2 FQGNSA, per germline. Filled out from reference TRBV7-2 and TRBJ2-1, the complete variable domain reads GAGVSQSPSNKVTEKGKDVELRCDPISGHTALYWYRQSLGQGLEFLIYFQGNSAPDKSGLPSDRFSAERTGGSVSTLTIQRTQQEDSAVYLCASSLGLAGGHEQFFGPGTRLTVL.

The genes are TRBV6-5 and TRBJ2-1; a weak D match, TRBD2 (6 bases). With 6 bases removed from V and 12 bases from J, the gap between germline ends came to 18 bases. The CDR3 sequence is 13 residues long. CDR1 and CDR2 from the germline V gene are MNHEY and SVGAGI. DNA of the CDR3: TGTGCCAGCAGCGGTTCCGGGACTCCTTCGCAGTTCTTC. Translation: CASSGSGTPSQFF.

This clone occurred a few times. V and J are TRBV7-9 and TRBJ1-4; no definite D call. This CDR3 spans 14 amino acids. The V gene lost 1 base and the J gene lost 6 bases, with 9 bases spanning the gap. Germline V CDR1 and CDR2: SEHNR, FQNEAQ (reference sequence). Written as DNA, the CDR3 is TGTGCCAGCAGCTTAGGTGTAATCGATGAAAAACTGTTTTTT. The encoded protein is CASSLGVIDEKLFF. Using reference TRBV7-9 and TRBJ1-4 for the parts outside the CDR3, the full variable domain is DTGVSQNPRHKITKRGQNVTFRCDPISEHNRLYWYRQTLGQGPEFLTYFQNEAQLEKSRLLSDRFSAERPKGSFSTLEIQRTEQGDSAMYLCASSLGVIDEKLFFGSGTQLSVL.

This chain joins TRBV6-4 and TRBJ1-1, with TRBD1 as a possible D gene (6 bases). Germline V gene sequence: CDR1 MRHNA, CDR2 SNTAGT. Trimming stripped 2 bases from V and 10 bases from J, with 17 bases between. CDR3 length: 14 amino acids. CDR3 amino acids: CASSDNRASSRAFF. The DNA for the CDR3 is TGTGCCAGCAGTGACAACAGGGCCTCCTCTAGAGCTTTCTTT.

The CDR3 sequence: CASSPQGAGELFF. The CDR3 bases are TGCGCCAGCAGCCCCCAGGGGGCCGGGGAGCTGTTTTTT. The chain combines TRBV5-1 with TRBJ2-2; 7 bases map to TRBD1. The germline CDR1 and CDR2 sequences are SGHRS and YFSETQ. The trim removed 4 bases at V and 6 bases at J, leaving 3 bases unmatched. The CDR3 totals 13 residues.

This chain links TRBV5-4 with TRBJ2-5, with 7 positions matching TRBD1. The CDR3 extends over 13 amino acids. V lost 4 bases to trimming and J lost 5 bases; unmatched junction nucleotides: 5. CDR1 is SGHNT, CDR2 YYREEE, per germline (reference sequence). In DNA form, the CDR3 reads TGTGCCAGCAGCACTCAGGGGGTGGAGACCCAGTACTTC. Its protein product is CASSTQGVETQYF.

J is TRBJ2-5 and V is TRBV5-1; 9 bases fit TRBD2. CDR1 is SGHRS and CDR2 is YFSETQ in the germline V gene. This CDR3 contains 13 residues. V lost 4 bases, J lost 3 bases, and 1 base stayed unmatched. The chain's CDR3 is CASSRTSEETQYF. CDR3 coding DNA: TGCGCCAGCAGCAGGACTAGCGAAGAGACCCAGTACTTC.

This clone has more than one count but fewer than ten. The chain uses TRBV27 and TRBJ1-3, with 7 nucleotides matching TRBD1. V lost 8 bases, J lost 0 bases, and 4 bases stayed unmatched. CDR1 and CDR2 from the germline V gene are MNHEY and SMNVEV (reference sequence). The length of the CDR3 is 14 residues. The CDR3 here is CASAGGSSGNTIYF. CDR3 in DNA: TGTGCCAGCGCAGGGGGAAGCTCTGGAAACACCATATATTTT.

This clone was seen a few times. The chain carries TRBV5-1 and TRBJ2-7; D may be TRBD2 (6 bases). The CDR3 length is 13 residues. V dropped 4 bases and J dropped 0 bases, with 8 bases sitting between them. CDR1 is SGHRS, CDR2 YFSETQ, per germline. This CDR3 reads CASSVTSSYEQYF. DNA of the CDR3: TGCGCCAGCAGCGTGACTAGCTCCTACGAGCAGTACTTC.